A single sample gave rise to the 18 T cell receptor beta chains below, sequenced in a study of low-dose radiotherapy and immunotherapy resistance in tumors. Specified time point: before trial treatment. First-strand cDNA relied on TRAV- and TRBV-specific primers spanning alpha and beta chains. With a constant-region primer and a V-primer adapter, TCRs were subjected to roughly 18 PCR cycles of amplification. TCRdb recomputed calls from the reads with MiXCR, one row per CDR3 protein. Here the sample spans approximately 90,000 distinct CDR3 sequences, 18% being singletons. The source material was PBMCs, sampled before treatment. The source is a male donor with prostate cancer.

The V call is TRBV6-5, the J call TRBJ2-2, with D unclear. The CDR3 is made up of 14 amino acids. Germline lookup yields CDR1 MNHEY and CDR2 SVGAGI. Trimming took 0 bases from V and 4 from J, leaving 6 bases between them. Here the CDR3 DNA reads TGTGCCAGCAGTTACTCGACGGGCACCGGGGAGCTGTTTTTT. Protein sequence: CASSYSTGTGELFF.

Ten or more counts support this clonotype. The V and J genes are TRBV11-2 and TRBJ2-1, with a weak D call TRBD2 (7 bases). Trimming removed 5 bases at V and 8 bases at J, with 22 bases between. The CDR3 loop spans 16 amino acids. CDR1 and CDR2 from the germline V gene are SGHAT and FQNNGV. The CDR3 DNA is TGTGCCAGCAGCGGCCGACGGGGGGCGAGGTGGGATGAGCAGTTCTTC. Amino acids: CASSGRRGARWDEQFF.

About this clonotype: A far larger clone is one base from this, pointing to a likely read error. This CDR3 is CASSLLLDYEQFF. The CDR3 coding sequence is TGCGCCAGCAGCTTGTTGCTAGACTACGAGCAGTTCTTC. The chain is built from TRBV5-1 and TRBJ2-1; tentative D call: TRBD2 (5 bases). Trimming stripped 1 base from V and 10 bases from J, with 12 bases between. CDR1 and CDR2 (germline): SGHRS, YFSETQ. The CDR3 is made up of 13 amino acids.

This clonotype was seen many times. The V gene is TRBV7-2, the J gene TRBJ2-2; D gene unclear. Trimming left V 4 bases short and J 4 bases short, with 10 bases between. Germline lookup yields CDR1 SGHTA and CDR2 FQGNSA. The CDR3 is 14 residues long. CDR3 loop: CASSSGPSTGELFF. CDR3 in DNA: TGTGCCAGCAGCTCGGGCCCCTCCACCGGGGAGCTGTTTTTT.

In its sample, this clonotype was seen many times. V usage is TRBV25-1 and J usage is TRBJ2-5; D is uncertain. V gave up 7 bases and J gave up 5 bases, with 11 bases separating them. The CDR3 is made up of 12 amino acids. Germline-derived CDR1 and CDR2 are MGHDK and SYGVNS. The CDR3 DNA follows: TGTGCCAGCATCGGACCGAGGGAGACCCAGTACTTC. This codes for CASIGPRETQYF.

This clonotype was seen ten or more times. The chain uses TRBV6-2 or TRBV6-3 and TRBJ2-1; TRBD2 matches 15 bases. This CDR3 is 13 amino acids long. Looked up from germline, CDR1 is MNHEY and CDR2 is SVGEGT. V trimming: 11 bases; J trimming: 12 bases; junction bases outside the gene matches: 8. CDR3 loop: CAAGLAGGIAQFF. The CDR3 nucleotides are TGTGCCGCGGGACTAGCGGGGGGTATTGCGCAGTTCTTC.

This clonotype showed up many times. The rearrangement uses TRBV3-1 and TRBJ2-1; possibly TRBD1 for D (6 bases). The CDR3 is 14 amino acids. The germline gives CDR1 LGHDT, CDR2 YNNKEL (reference sequence). V lost 5 bases to trimming and J lost 10 bases, with 18 bases between them. The CDR3 here is CASSFRGSGDEQFF. The DNA of the CDR3 is TGTGCCAGCAGCTTCCGCGGCTCAGGGGACGAGCAGTTCTTC.

As concerns this clonotype: Since a far larger clone is one base different, this is likely a read error. V and J are TRBV5-6 and TRBJ2-7, with 7 bases fitting TRBD1. J was trimmed by 3 bases and V by 4 bases; bases with no gene match: 7. CDR3 length: 14 residues. The germline CDR1 and CDR2 sequences are SGHDT and YYEEEE. The CDR3 coding sequence is TGTGCCAGCAGCGGGACAGTCGCTGGCTACGAGCAGTACTTC. It is translated as CASSGTVAGYEQYF.

This clonotype was seen only a few times. The J gene is TRBJ2-1, the V gene TRBV5-6; 11 bases map to TRBD2. This CDR3 has 20 residues. Germline loops: CDR1 SGHDT, CDR2 YYEEEE. V lost 1 base and J lost 0; bases outside the gene matches: 12. Here the CDR3 DNA reads TGTGCCAGCAGCTTGAGGGGCTTAGCGGGGGGGCCCTTCTCCTACAATGAGCAGTTCTTC. It translates to CASSLRGLAGGPFSYNEQFF.

This chain links TRBV7-8 with TRBJ1-5, with D unclear. V lost 5 bases, J lost 2 bases, and 10 bases lay in between. CDR1 is SGHVS and CDR2 is FQNEAQ in the germline V gene. CDR3 size: 14 residues. CDR3 in DNA: TGTGCCAGCAGCCCCAACCCTGGCAATCAGCCCCAGCATTTT. Translation gives CASSPNPGNQPQHF.

This clonotype was counted many times. This sequence joins TRBV5-1 and TRBJ1-1; D uncertain. The length of the CDR3 is 14 residues. V shed 6 bases and J shed 0 bases, with 12 bases lying between them. Germline CDR1 reads SGHRS; CDR2 reads YFSETQ. The CDR3 protein is CASTPKGLNTEAFF. CDR3 DNA: TGCGCCAGCACTCCAAAAGGGCTGAACACTGAAGCTTTCTTT.

This clonotype came up many times. The chain employs TRBV6-1 and TRBJ1-4; 7 positions agree with TRBD1. This CDR3 is built from 15 residues. The V gene's germline CDR1 is MNHNS and CDR2 SASEGT. V was pared by 4 bases and J by 8 bases, with 10 bases of the junction left unmatched. The CDR3, as DNA: TGTGCCAGCAGTGGATGGACAGGCGGACAGGAAAAACTGTTTTTT. This translates into CASSGWTGGQEKLFF.

At least ten counts were recorded for this clonotype. The J gene is TRBJ1-1, the V gene TRBV29-1; tentative D call: TRBD1 (5 bases). Germline V gene lookup returns CDR1 SQVTM and CDR2 ANQGSEA. V was clipped by 7 bases and J by 3 bases, with 18 bases between them. This CDR3 contains 14 residues. CDR3 DNA sequence: TGCAGCGGGAGGGGTAATCAGTGGTACACTGAAGCTTTCTTT. It encodes CSGRGNQWYTEAFF.

This clonotype was seen more than once but under ten times. V is TRBV5-5 and J is TRBJ1-5; D may be TRBD1 (5 bases). The germline gives CDR1 SGHKS, CDR2 YYEKEE (reference sequence). CDR3 length equals 19 residues. V was cut by 0 bases and J by 3 bases, with 22 bases left in between. DNA of the CDR3: TGTGCCAGCAGCTTGGGCGTGACAGCGACGACATTATTCAATCAGCCCCAGCATTTT. Translating gives CASSLGVTATTLFNQPQHF. The full variable domain, completed using reference TRBV5-5 and TRBJ1-5, is DAGVTQSPTHLIKTRGQQVTLRCSPISGHKSVSWYQQVLGQGPQFIFQYYEKEERGRGNFPDRFSARQFPNYSSELNVNALLLGDSALYLCASSLGVTATTLFNQPQHFGDGTRLSIL.

This clonotype has ten or more counts. The chain couples TRBV7-4 to TRBJ1-3; TRBD1 matches at 9 bases. CDR3 length equals 14 residues. V lost 4 bases, J lost 9 bases, and 7 bases stayed unmatched. Germline CDR1 and CDR2: SGHVT and SQSDAQ. In DNA, the CDR3 is TGTGCCAGCAGCTCCGGGACAGGGTATTCCACCATATATTTT. Protein: CASSSGTGYSTIYF.

This clonotype has a count of ten or more. The V gene is TRBV3-1, the J gene TRBJ2-5; 9 positions match TRBD2. The germline gives CDR1 LGHDT, CDR2 YNNKEL (reference sequence). The length of the CDR3 is 15 residues. V was clipped by 4 bases and J by 0 bases; unmatched bases: 3. The CDR3 DNA reads TGTGCCAGCAGCCTCGTAGCGGGGGACCAAGAGACCCAGTACTTC. This translates into CASSLVAGDQETQYF.

For this clonotype: Relative to the germline gene, one junction end is altered; a read error may explain this. CDR3 region: CASSGGTGDNDGYTF. The CDR3, as DNA: TGTGCCAGCAGTGGGGGGACAGGGGATAACGATGGCTACACCTTC. This chain uses TRBV27 with TRBJ1-2; 10 bases match TRBD1. The length of the CDR3 is 15 residues. Germline V gene data show CDR1 as MNHEY and CDR2 as SMNVEV (reference sequence).

Many counts were recorded for this clonotype. The J gene is TRBJ2-7, the V gene TRBV6-5; perhaps TRBD1 as D (5 bases). The V end was cut by 6 bases, the J end by 7 bases, with 10 bases between. Germline V gene data show CDR1 as MNHEY and CDR2 as SVGAGI. The CDR3 length is 11 residues. In DNA, the CDR3 is TGTGCCAGCAGATATGCAGGGGAGCAGTACTTC. Protein: CASRYAGEQYF.